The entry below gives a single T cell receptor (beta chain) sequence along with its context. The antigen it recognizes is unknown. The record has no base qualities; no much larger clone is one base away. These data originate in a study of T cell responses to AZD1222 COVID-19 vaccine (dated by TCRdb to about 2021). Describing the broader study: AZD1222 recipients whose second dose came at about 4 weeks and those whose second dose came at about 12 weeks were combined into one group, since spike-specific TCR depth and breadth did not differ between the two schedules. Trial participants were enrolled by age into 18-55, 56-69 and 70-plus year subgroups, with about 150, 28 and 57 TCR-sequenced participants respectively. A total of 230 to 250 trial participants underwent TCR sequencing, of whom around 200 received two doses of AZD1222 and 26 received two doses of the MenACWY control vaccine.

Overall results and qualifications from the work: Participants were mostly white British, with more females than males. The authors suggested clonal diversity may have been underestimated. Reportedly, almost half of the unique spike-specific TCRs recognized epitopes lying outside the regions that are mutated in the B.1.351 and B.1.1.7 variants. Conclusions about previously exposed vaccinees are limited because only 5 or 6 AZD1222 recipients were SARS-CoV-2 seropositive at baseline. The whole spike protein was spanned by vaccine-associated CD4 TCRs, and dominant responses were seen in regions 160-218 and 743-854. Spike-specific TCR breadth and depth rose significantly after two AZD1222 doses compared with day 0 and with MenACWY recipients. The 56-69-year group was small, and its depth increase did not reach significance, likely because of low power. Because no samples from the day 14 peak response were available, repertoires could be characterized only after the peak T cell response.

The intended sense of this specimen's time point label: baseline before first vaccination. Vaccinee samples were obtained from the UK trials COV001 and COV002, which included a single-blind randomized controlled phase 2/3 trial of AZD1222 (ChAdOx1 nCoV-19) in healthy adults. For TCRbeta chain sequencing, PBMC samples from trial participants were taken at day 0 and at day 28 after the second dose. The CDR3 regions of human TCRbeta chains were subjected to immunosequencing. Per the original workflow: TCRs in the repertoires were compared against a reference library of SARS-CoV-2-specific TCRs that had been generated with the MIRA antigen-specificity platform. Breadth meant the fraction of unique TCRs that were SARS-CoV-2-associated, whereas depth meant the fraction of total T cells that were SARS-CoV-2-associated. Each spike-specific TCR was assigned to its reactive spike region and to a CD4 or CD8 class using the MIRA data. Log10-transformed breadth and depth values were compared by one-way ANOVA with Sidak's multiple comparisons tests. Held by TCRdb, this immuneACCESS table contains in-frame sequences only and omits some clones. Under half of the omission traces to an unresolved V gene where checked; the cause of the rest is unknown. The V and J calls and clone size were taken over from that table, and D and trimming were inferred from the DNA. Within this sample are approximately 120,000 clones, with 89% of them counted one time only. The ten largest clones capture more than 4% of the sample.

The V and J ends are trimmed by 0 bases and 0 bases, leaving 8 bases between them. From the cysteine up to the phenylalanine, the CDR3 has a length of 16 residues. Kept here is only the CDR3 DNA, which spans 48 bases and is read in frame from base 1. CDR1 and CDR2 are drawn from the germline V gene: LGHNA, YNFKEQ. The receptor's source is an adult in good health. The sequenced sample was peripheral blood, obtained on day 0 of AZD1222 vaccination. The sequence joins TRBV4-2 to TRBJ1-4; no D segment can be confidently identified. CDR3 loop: CASSQDLLATNEKLFF. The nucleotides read TGTGCCAGCAGCCAAGACCTGTTAGCAACTAATGAAAAACTGTTTTTT.